One and the same sample provided the 10 T cell receptor beta chains below, sequenced in a study of CD8 T cells in ankylosing spondylitis. The study, taken as a whole, reports: Eight highly homologous variants made up a TCR beta motif, and this motif appeared characteristic of ankylosing spondylitis blood.

These TCRs' antigens remain unknown. TCRdb reprocessed the 5' RACE reads with MiXCR, giving one entry per CDR3 protein. Here the sample spans fewer than 550,000 distinct CDR3 sequences, about 5.7% being singletons. Sequenced material: blood, either unsorted or a sorted T cell fraction (not recorded which). The receptors were gathered from a male donor with ankylosing spondylitis.

The V call is TRBV9, the J call TRBJ2-1; D ambiguous. Germline V lookup: CDR1 SGDLS, CDR2 YYNGEE. V gave up 3 bases and J gave up 7 bases, with 8 bases separating them. This CDR3 is 12 amino acids long. The CDR3 nucleotides are TGTGCCAGCAGCGAGCCATGGAATGAGCAGTTCTTC. Residues: CASSEPWNEQFF.

This clonotype was counted ten times or more. The J gene is TRBJ2-7, the V gene TRBV5-6, with 7 bases aligning to TRBD2. Germline V CDR1 and CDR2: SGHDT, YYEEEE. CDR3 length: 13 amino acids. V trimming: 5 bases; J trimming: 0 bases; junction bases outside the gene matches: 2. The CDR3 DNA reads TGTGCCAGCAGATGGGAGGGCTCCTACGAGCAGTACTTC. Encoded protein: CASRWEGSYEQYF.

This clonotype was detected a few times. The V gene is TRBV6-1, the J gene TRBJ2-7; 8 bases are a match to TRBD2. CDR3 length: 14 residues. The ends lost 8 bases at V and 5 bases at J; junction bases unmatched: 11. Germline V CDR1 and CDR2: MNHNS, SASEGT. CDR3: CASQSRGGNHEQYF. CDR3 DNA sequence: TGTGCCAGCCAGTCGCGCGGGGGGAACCACGAGCAGTACTTC.

This clonotype was detected ten times or more. The chain couples TRBV5-1 to TRBJ2-2; 12 bases map to TRBD2. Germline CDR1 is SGHRS and CDR2 is YFSETQ. This CDR3 is 17 amino acids long. V shed 1 base and J 5 bases; nucleotides not matched to a gene: 6. Here the CDR3 reads CASSLRTSGTVTGELFF. CDR3 in DNA: TGCGCCAGCAGCTTGCGGACTAGCGGGACAGTTACCGGGGAGCTGTTTTTT.

This clonotype was detected many times. V and J are TRBV28 and TRBJ2-3; D assignment may be TRBD1 or TRBD2 (5 bases each). This CDR3 comprises 15 residues. CDR1 is MDHEN, CDR2 SYDVKM, per germline. Trimming pared 3 bases from V and 3 bases from J, leaving 13 bases between. The CDR3 sequence: CASSFGGQLTDTQYF. In DNA form, the CDR3 reads TGTGCCAGCAGTTTCGGAGGACAACTAACAGATACGCAGTATTTT.

This clonotype was found a few times. This chain links TRBV11-2 with TRBJ2-1, with 10 bases aligning to TRBD2. V trimming: 4 bases; J trimming: 3 bases; junction bases outside the gene matches: 15. There are 19 residues in the CDR3. CDR1 is SGHAT and CDR2 is FQNNGV in the germline V gene. CDR3 DNA: TGTGCCAGCAGCTCGAAGGGTACTAGCGGGACGCCCCGCTACAATGAGCAGTTCTTC. This gives the protein CASSSKGTSGTPRYNEQFF.

This clonotype was picked up many times. The J gene is TRBJ1-5, the V gene TRBV6-2 or TRBV6-3; D is possibly TRBD1 (6 bases). Germline CDR1 and CDR2: MNHEY and SVGEGT. The germline V and J ends were trimmed by 5 bases and 16 bases, with 27 bases remaining between them. The CDR3 consists of 15 residues. The CDR3 is CASSRRQALSGNFHF. In nucleotides, the CDR3 is TGTGCCAGCAGTCGTAGACAGGCGTTATCCGGAAACTTCCATTTT.

V gene TRBV15 combines with J gene TRBJ1-2; maybe TRBD1 (5 bases). Germline V gives CDR1 LNHNV, CDR2 YYDKDF (reference sequence). The CDR3 loop spans 17 amino acids. V lost 1 base and J lost 7, with 22 bases in between. CDR3 in amino acids: CATSRVGRGGPDGGYTF. In DNA, the CDR3 is TGTGCCACCAGCAGAGTAGGGCGGGGGGGTCCGGATGGTGGCTACACCTTC.

The CDR3 DNA sequence: TGTGCCAGCAGCTTATTAGGCCTACGGCTAGATGGCACAGATACGCAGTATTTT. It encodes CASSLLGLRLDGTDTQYF. The J gene is TRBJ2-3, the V gene TRBV5-5; unclear D gene. This CDR3 comprises 18 residues. V gave up 2 bases and J gave up 1 base, with 20 bases separating them. Germline V lookup: CDR1 SGHKS, CDR2 YYEKEE (reference sequence).

In its sample, this clonotype was seen many times. The rearrangement joins TRBV20-1 to TRBJ2-3; D unclear. This CDR3 region has 14 residues. The germline gives CDR1 DFQATT, CDR2 SNEGSKA (reference sequence). Trimming cost V 1 base and J 2 bases, with 10 bases left between them. CDR3 in amino acids: CSARVPIPTDTQYF. As DNA, the CDR3 is TGCAGTGCTAGAGTCCCGATCCCCACAGATACGCAGTATTTT.